Listed below are T cell receptor beta chains from one sample, sequenced in a study of cytomegalovirus exposure and HLA in healthy donors. Assay used: immunoSEQ multiplex PCR; TCRdb lists only in-frame clones, some missing. The table lists 150,000 to 200,000 clones, 86% of them singletons. Sequencing input: PBMCs. Source of these receptors: a woman younger than 30 in good health and CMV-seronegative. Each CDR3 is given with its conserved first and last residue. Fields, in order: J gene, clone size, V gene, D gene, CDR3 DNA, CDR3 protein. D genes are given only for firm matches. Clone size, where shown, is once, few, many, or a class for clones that have expanded.

>TRBJ1-2|-|TRBV5-4|-
TGTGCCAGCAGCTGGGGCCCGGGGACACCGGGAGGGGCCTATGGCTACACCTTC
CASSWGPGTPGGAYGYTF
>TRBJ1-2|-|TRBV5-4|-
TGTGCCAGCAGCTTGCCCCTGACACAGTACTATGGCTACACCTTC
CASSLPLTQYYGYTF
>TRBJ2-7|-|TRBV7-6|-
TGTGCCAGCAGCTTATTTGGGGAGTCCTACGAGCAGTACTTC
CASSLFGESYEQYF
>TRBJ2-1|-|TRBV4-3|TRBD2
TGCGCCAGCAGCCAAGATCGCCGGGAGGGCCCGGGAGAGCAGTTCTTC
CASSQDRREGPGEQFF
>TRBJ1-1|-|TRBV13|-
TGTGCCAGCAGCTTCGCAGGGCTTCCTGAAGCTTTCTTT
CASSFAGLPEAFF
>TRBJ1-2|-|TRBV11-2|-
TGTGCCAGCAGCTTGACACCGACAGATTTCTATGGCTACACCTTC
CASSLTPTDFYGYTF
>TRBJ2-7|-|TRBV5-5|-
TGTGCCAGCAGCTTAGAGGACAAAACCTACGAGCAGTACTTC
CASSLEDKTYEQYF
>TRBJ2-6|-|TRBV4-1|TRBD1
TGCGCCAGCAGCCCGGGTACAGGGGGCCCGGGGGGGGCCAACGTCCTGACTTTC
CASSPGTGGPGGANVLTF
>TRBJ1-5|-|TRBV7-2|TRBD1
TGTGCCAGCAGCTTTGGGACAGGGTCACAGCCCCAGCATTTT
CASSFGTGSQPQHF
>TRBJ1-1|-|TRBV6-1|-
TGTGCCAGCAGTGAAAGCTCTGAAGCTTTCTTT
CASSESSEAFF
>TRBJ2-2|-|TRBV2|-
TGTGCCAGCAGTGAAGAGGGGACCGGGGAGCTGTTTTTT
CASSEEGTGELFF
>TRBJ2-7|-|TRBV5-1|TRBD1
TGCGCCAGCAGCTTGGCCTTCGGGACAGGCTCCTACGAGCAGTACTTC
CASSLAFGTGSYEQYF
>TRBJ2-7|-|TRBV2|TRBD1
TGTGCCAGCATGGGGGTAAGACAGGGGGTAACCTACGAGCAGTACTTC
CASMGVRQGVTYEQYF
>TRBJ2-1|-|TRBV9|TRBD2
TGTGCCAGCAGCTCTCGACTAGCGGGAATGAATGAGCAGTTCTTC
CASSSRLAGMNEQFF
>TRBJ2-7|-|TRBV7-9|-
TGTGCCAGCAGCTTAGGATGGACGGGGGACTCCTACGAGCAGTACTTC
CASSLGWTGDSYEQYF
>TRBJ2-7|-|TRBV5-5|TRBD1
TGTGCCAGCAGCTCCTATCCGGGACAGGGGTTGTACGAGCAGTACTTC
CASSSYPGQGLYEQYF
>TRBJ1-2|-|TRBV19|TRBD1
TGTGCCAGTAGTATAGACTGGACAGGGCTGTGGGGCTACACCTTC
CASSIDWTGLWGYTF
>TRBJ2-7|-|TRBV5-1|TRBD2
TGCGCCAGCAGCTTGGCTCTAGCGGGGACAACCTACGAGCAGTACTTC
CASSLALAGTTYEQYF
>TRBJ1-4|-|TRBV7-2|-
TGTGCCAGCAGCAGGGGACTAACTAATGAAAAACTGTTTTTT
CASSRGLTNEKLFF
>TRBJ1-2|-|TRBV6-5|-
TGTGCCAGCAGTTACGGGGGGGGAGATGGCTACACCTTC
CASSYGGGDGYTF
>TRBJ1-3|-|TRBV19|TRBD1
TGTGCCAGCAATTCTCGTCCTGGGACAGGGGTCGGCACCATATATTTT
CASNSRPGTGVGTIYF
>TRBJ1-1|-|TRBV27|-
TGTGCCAGCAGTTTGAACAGGGCGACCACTGAAGCTTTCTTT
CASSLNRATTEAFF
>TRBJ2-7|-|TRBV27|-
TGTGCCAGCAGTTTGCGGCAGGAGGGGTTCGGGGAGCAGTACTTC
CASSLRQEGFGEQYF
>TRBJ1-4|-|TRBV29-1|-
TGCAGCGTTGCTACGGGTGCAACTAATGAAAAACTGTTTTTT
CSVATGATNEKLFF
>TRBJ1-1|-|TRBV4-1|-
TGCGCCAGCAGCCAAGATAACAGGCCGAACACTGAAGCTTTCTTT
CASSQDNRPNTEAFF
>TRBJ1-5|-|TRBV2|-
TGTGCCAGCAGTGGCGGAACGGGGGATAGCAATCAGCCCCAGCATTTT
CASSGGTGDSNQPQHF
>TRBJ2-5|-|TRBV10-2|-
TGCGCCAGCAGACAATCACCGGGACACGGGCACTTC
CASRQSPGHGHF
>TRBJ2-6|-|TRBV6-4|TRBD1
TGTGCCAGCAGTGGGACAGGGGGCTCTGGGGCCAACGTCCTGACTTTC
CASSGTGGSGANVLTF
>TRBJ1-2|once|TRBV5-1|-
TGCGCCAGCAGCACCGGACAGTACTATGGCTACACCTTC
CASSTGQYYGYTF
>TRBJ1-2|-|TRBV2|-
TGTGCCAGCAGCCATCCAGGGCTGAACTATGGCTACACCTTC
CASSHPGLNYGYTF
>TRBJ1-4|-|TRBV10-3|-
TGTGCCATCAGTGGGTCCGGTGCAACTAATGAAAAACTGTTTTTT
CAISGSGATNEKLFF
>TRBJ1-2|-|TRBV7-2|-
TGTGCCAGCAGCACTCAAGAATCTCTTTCTCAGGCCTTC
CASSTQESLSQAF
>TRBJ2-3|-|TRBV11-2|-
TGTGCCAGCAGCTACCAGGCCACAGATACGCAGTATTTT
CASSYQATDTQYF
>TRBJ1-3|-|TRBV5-1|-
TGCGCCAGCAGCCCGCAGGGCACCTCTGGAAACACCATATATTTT
CASSPQGTSGNTIYF
>TRBJ1-2|-|TRBV29-1|-
TGCAGCTCGACCGAGGCAGGGAACTATGGCTACACCTTC
CSSTEAGNYGYTF
>TRBJ1-2|-|TRBV6-5|-
TGTGCCAGCAGTTATCAGGAGGCAAGTTATGGCTACACCTTC
CASSYQEASYGYTF
>TRBJ2-3|-|TRBV7-2|-
TGTGCCAGCAGCCGCGGGTTTACCACAGATACGCAGTATTTT
CASSRGFTTDTQYF
>TRBJ1-2|-|TRBV10-3|-
TGTGCCATCAGTGGGCATGATAACTATGGCTACACCTTC
CAISGHDNYGYTF
>TRBJ1-6|few|TRBV27|-
TGTGCCAGCAGGCAAGGGAGAGGTTCACCCCTCCACTTT
CASRQGRGSPLHF
>TRBJ2-1|-|TRBV7-9|-
TGTGCCAGCAGAGCCATCTCGACAGTATCACTGGTTGGCAATGAGCAGTTCTTC
CASRAISTVSLVGNEQFF
>TRBJ2-7|-|TRBV7-9|-
TGTGCCAGCAGCACAATATCCGGGACAGCGGGGCAGTACTTC
CASSTISGTAGQYF
>TRBJ2-7|once|TRBV27|-
TGTGCCAGCAGTTCCTTCAGGGAAGACGAGCAGTACTTC
CASSSFREDEQYF
>TRBJ2-7|-|TRBV29-1|TRBD2
TGCAGCGTCAAGGAGACTCATCCGGGACTAGTCTACGAGCAGTACTTC
CSVKETHPGLVYEQYF
>TRBJ1-2|-|TRBV5-1|TRBD1
TGCGCCAGCAGCTTGGGGGGACAGGGTAACTATGGCTACACCTTC
CASSLGGQGNYGYTF
>TRBJ1-3|-|TRBV9|-
TGTGCCAGCAACGAAAGGGGGATAGGAAACACCATATATTTT
CASNERGIGNTIYF
>TRBJ2-1|-|TRBV19|TRBD1
TGTGCCAGTAGTATCCCCCAGGGGGACCACAATGAGCAGTTCTTC
CASSIPQGDHNEQFF
>TRBJ2-2|-|TRBV9|TRBD1
TGTGCCAGCAGCGCCCGACAGGGAAACACCGGGGAGCTGTTTTTT
CASSARQGNTGELFF